A single sample gave rise to the 18 T cell receptor beta chains below, sequenced in a study of blood T cell repertoires in COVID-19. Assay: immunoSEQ multiplex PCR; the TCRdb copy retains only in-frame clones and omits some. The sample has tens of thousands of clones, 90% seen once; the top ten hold around 8%. The sequenced sample consisted of peripheral blood. These receptors originate from a human donor with active COVID-19. The donor label of this sample is uncertain.

This chain uses TRBV7-2 with TRBJ1-2, with D possibly being TRBD1 (5 bases). Germline CDR1 and CDR2: SGHTA and FQGNSA. The V end lost 5 bases, the J end lost 2 bases, and 18 bases lay between the germline ends. The CDR3 has 16 amino acids. This CDR3 is CASSPFWDGGNYGYTF. Here the CDR3 DNA reads TGTGCCAGCAGCCCATTCTGGGACGGGGGAAACTATGGCTACACCTTC.

This clone was seen only once. The chain couples TRBV14 to TRBJ2-3; 8 bases align to TRBD2. The V gene end was trimmed by 4 bases and the J gene end by 2 bases; junction bases not matched to a gene: 11. Germline CDR1 SGHDN, CDR2 FVKESK. The CDR3 is 17 amino acids. CDR3 sequence reads: CASSPRGLAGNTDTQYF. The CDR3 region has the DNA TGTGCCAGCAGCCCAAGGGGCCTAGCGGGCAACACAGATACGCAGTATTTT. Looking up the rest from reference TRBV14 and TRBJ2-3 gives the full variable domain: EAGVTQFPSHSVIEKGQTVTLRCDPISGHDNLYWYRRVMGKEIKFLLHFVKESKQDESGMPNNRFLAERTGGTYSTLKVQPAELEDSGVYFCASSPRGLAGNTDTQYFGPGTRLTVL.

The rearrangement uses TRBV5-1 and TRBJ1-5; TRBD1 aligns across 7 bases. Unmatched junction bases numbered 4, after V lost 0 bases and J lost 4 bases. Per the germline V gene, CDR1 is SGHRS and CDR2 is YFSETQ. The CDR3 sequence is 15 residues long. The CDR3 protein is CASSLGQGVNQPQHF. CDR3 bases: TGCGCCAGCAGCTTGGGGCAGGGGGTTAATCAGCCCCAGCATTTT.

This chain connects TRBV6-1 to TRBJ2-5; 7 bases match TRBD1. The V gene end was trimmed by 3 bases and the J gene end by 2 bases; junction bases not matched to a gene: 9. Germline V lookup: CDR1 MNHNS, CDR2 SASEGT. The CDR3 length is 16 residues. The CDR3 sequence: CASSDRQGRHQETQYF. The CDR3 nucleotides are TGTGCCAGCAGTGATAGACAGGGAAGGCATCAAGAGACCCAGTACTTC.

This clone showed up just once. J is TRBJ2-3 and V is TRBV6-4, with a weak D call TRBD2 (5 bases). V was clipped by 5 bases and J by 2 bases, with 11 bases between them. Germline loops: CDR1 MRHNA, CDR2 SNTAGT. The length of the CDR3 is 14 residues. Here the CDR3 DNA reads TGTGCCAGCAGTCTTGGAGGACTCACAGATACGCAGTATTTT. Its translation: CASSLGGLTDTQYF.

The CDR3 loop reads CASTSWGQGGARTRGYTF. The CDR3, as DNA: TGTGCCAGCACTTCATGGGGCCAGGGTGGGGCACGGACTAGGGGCTACACCTTC. The rearrangement links TRBV28 to TRBJ1-2; possible D gene TRBD1, 5 bases. Germline V gives CDR1 MDHEN, CDR2 SYDVKM. The CDR3 has 18 amino acids. V dropped 7 bases and J dropped 8 bases, with 32 bases sitting between them.

The chain joins TRBV27 to TRBJ2-5; TRBD1 matches 7 bases. The CDR3 totals 13 residues. CDR1 and CDR2 from the germline V gene are MNHEY and SMNVEV (reference sequence). V was clipped by 4 bases and J by 2 bases; unmatched bases: 1. The chain's CDR3 is CASSWTGQETQYF. Written as DNA, the CDR3 is TGTGCCAGCAGTTGGACAGGACAAGAGACCCAGTACTTC.

The chain employs TRBV7-8 and TRBJ2-7; D might be TRBD1 (7 bases). The CDR3 covers 16 residues. The V gene's germline CDR1 is SGHVS and CDR2 FQNEAQ. V was shortened by 5 bases and J by 2 bases, with 19 bases between the two germline ends. DNA of the CDR3: TGTGCCAGCAGCACTACAGGGGACTTTAATCCCTACGAGCAGTACTTC. Its protein is CASSTTGDFNPYEQYF.

J is TRBJ2-3 and V is TRBV28, with D perhaps matching TRBD2 (5 bases). V lost 7 bases, J lost 2 bases, and 16 bases lay in between. The CDR3 has 15 residues. Per the germline V gene, CDR1 is MDHEN and CDR2 is SYDVKM. The CDR3 here is CASTLLAGYTDTQYF. The DNA of the CDR3 is TGTGCCAGCACCCTACTGGCGGGCTACACAGATACGCAGTATTTT.

The rearrangement links TRBV6-6 to TRBJ2-1; D might be TRBD1 (6 bases). Germline V gives CDR1 MNHNY, CDR2 SVGAGI (reference sequence). The germline V and J ends were trimmed by 6 bases and 6 bases, with 9 bases remaining between them. The CDR3 is 12 amino acids. The CDR3, as DNA: TGTGCCAGCAGCGACAGGTCCAATGAGCAGTTCTTC. Protein sequence: CASSDRSNEQFF.

This clone was counted a single time. The chain has TRBV10-3 and TRBJ2-7, with 8 nucleotides matching TRBD1. Germline CDR1 reads ENHRY; CDR2 reads SYGVKD. Losses at the gene ends were 3 bases for V and 3 bases for J; bases not matched to a gene: 1. This CDR3 spans 13 amino acids. Written as DNA, the CDR3 is TGTGCCATCAGTGACGACAGGGGCTACGAGCAGTACTTC. This translates into CAISDDRGYEQYF.

The genes are TRBV12-3 or TRBV12-4 and TRBJ2-2; no reliable D call. The CDR3 is 13 residues long. Trimming took 3 bases from V and 8 from J, leaving 10 bases between them. CDR3 loop: CASSFLGSGELFF. The CDR3 nucleotides are TGTGCCAGCAGTTTTTTGGGCTCAGGGGAGCTGTTTTTT.

The chain combines TRBV5-1 with TRBJ1-1, with 7 nucleotides matching TRBD1. V lost 3 bases to trimming and J lost 6 bases; unmatched junction nucleotides: 8. The CDR3 has 14 amino acids. Per germline, CDR1 SGHRS and CDR2 YFSETQ. CDR3 coding DNA: TGCGCCAGCAGCTGGATGACAGGGAGCCCTGAAGCTTTCTTT. It codes for CASSWMTGSPEAFF.

This rearrangement joins TRBV14 to TRBJ2-1; D perhaps matches TRBD2 (5 bases). The CDR3 spans 15 residues. Deletions cut 0 bases from V and 5 bases from J, with 11 bases between. Per germline, CDR1 SGHDN and CDR2 FVKESK. The CDR3 loop reads CASSQDTGVDNEQFF. For the CDR3, the DNA is TGTGCCAGCAGCCAAGATACCGGGGTTGACAATGAGCAGTTCTTC.

The rearrangement joins TRBV19 to TRBJ1-2; D is ambiguous. Per germline, CDR1 LNHDA and CDR2 SQIVND (reference sequence). The CDR3 sequence is 14 residues long. The V gene lost 7 bases and the J gene lost 0 bases, with 12 bases spanning the gap. CDR3 sequence (DNA): TGTGCCAGTACCAGCGACGGGGCTAACTATGGCTACACCTTC. Encoded protein: CASTSDGANYGYTF.

In this sample, this clone turned up once. The chain has TRBV27 and TRBJ2-1; a possible D gene is TRBD1 (6 bases). CDR1 is MNHEY and CDR2 is SMNVEV in the germline V gene (reference sequence). V was clipped by 7 bases and J by 7 bases, with 20 bases between them. CDR3 length: 15 amino acids. CDR3 region: CASKIHRVITNEQFF. In nucleotides, the CDR3 is TGTGCCAGCAAAATCCACAGGGTTATAACAAATGAGCAGTTCTTC.

This rearrangement joins TRBV4-3 to TRBJ1-1, with 11 bases that match TRBD1. Trimming cost V 0 bases and J 4 bases; bases outside gene matches: 4. Germline values: CDR1 LGHNA, CDR2 YSLEER. This CDR3 spans 16 amino acids. The CDR3 spells CASSQDWGTGGTEAFF. Here the CDR3 DNA reads TGCGCCAGCAGCCAAGATTGGGGGACAGGGGGCACTGAAGCTTTCTTT.

This chain links TRBV4-3 with TRBJ2-7; TRBD2 aligns across 7 bases. CDR3 length: 18 residues. Germline assignment: CDR1 LGHNA and CDR2 YSLEER. The ends lost 5 bases at V and 2 bases at J; junction bases unmatched: 18. The CDR3 nucleotides are TGCGCCAGCAGCAAAAAAACGACCGGGCGGGGGTCTGCCTACGAGCAGTACTTC. Translating it yields CASSKKTTGRGSAYEQYF.